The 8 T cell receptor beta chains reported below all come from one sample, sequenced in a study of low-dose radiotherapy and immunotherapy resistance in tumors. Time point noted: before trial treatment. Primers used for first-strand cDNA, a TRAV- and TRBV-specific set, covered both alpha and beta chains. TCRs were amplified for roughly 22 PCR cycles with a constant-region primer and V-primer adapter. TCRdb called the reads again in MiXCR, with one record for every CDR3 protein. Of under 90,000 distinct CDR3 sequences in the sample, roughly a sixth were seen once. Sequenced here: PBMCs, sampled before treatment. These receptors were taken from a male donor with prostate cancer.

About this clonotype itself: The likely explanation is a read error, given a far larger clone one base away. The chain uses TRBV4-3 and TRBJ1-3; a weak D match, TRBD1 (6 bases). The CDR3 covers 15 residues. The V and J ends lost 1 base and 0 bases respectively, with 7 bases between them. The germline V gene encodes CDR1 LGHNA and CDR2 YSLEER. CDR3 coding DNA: TGCGCCAGCAGCCAAGTGGGGGCCTCTGGAAACACCATATATTTT. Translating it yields CASSQVGASGNTIYF.

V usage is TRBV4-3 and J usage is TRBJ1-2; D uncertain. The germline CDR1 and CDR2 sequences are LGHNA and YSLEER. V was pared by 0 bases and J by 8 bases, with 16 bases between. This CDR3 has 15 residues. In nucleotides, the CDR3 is TGCGCCAGCAGCCAAGAGGTCCACCCCTTAGGCGGCTACACCTTC. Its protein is CASSQEVHPLGGYTF.

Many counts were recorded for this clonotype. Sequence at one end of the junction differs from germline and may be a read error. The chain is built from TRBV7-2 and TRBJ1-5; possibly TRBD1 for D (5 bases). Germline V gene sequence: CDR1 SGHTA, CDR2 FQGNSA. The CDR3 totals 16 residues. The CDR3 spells CASSATGPYDGQPQHF. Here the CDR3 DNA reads TGCGCCAGCAGCGCCACAGGACCGTATGACGGTCAGCCCCAGCATTTT.

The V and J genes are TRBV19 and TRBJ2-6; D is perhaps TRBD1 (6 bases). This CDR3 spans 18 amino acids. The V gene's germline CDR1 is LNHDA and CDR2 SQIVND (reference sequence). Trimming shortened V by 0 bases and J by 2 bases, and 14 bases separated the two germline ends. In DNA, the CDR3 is TGTGCCAGTAGTATAGAAGGCCCAGGGGTCGCTGGGGCCAACGTCCTGACTTTC. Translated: CASSIEGPGVAGANVLTF. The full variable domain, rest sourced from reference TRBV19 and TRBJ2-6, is DGGITQSPKYLFRKEGQNVTLSCEQNLNHDAMYWYRQDPGQGLRLIYYSQIVNDFQKGDIAEGYSVSREKKESFPLTVTSAQKNPTAFYLCASSIEGPGVAGANVLTFGAGSRLTVL.

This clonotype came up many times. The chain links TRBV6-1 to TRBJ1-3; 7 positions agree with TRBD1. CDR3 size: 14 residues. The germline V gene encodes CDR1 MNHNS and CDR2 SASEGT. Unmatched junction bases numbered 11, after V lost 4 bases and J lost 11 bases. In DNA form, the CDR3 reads TGTGCCAGCAGTGGAGGGACAGCAGGGATCCCCATATATTTT. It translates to CASSGGTAGIPIYF.

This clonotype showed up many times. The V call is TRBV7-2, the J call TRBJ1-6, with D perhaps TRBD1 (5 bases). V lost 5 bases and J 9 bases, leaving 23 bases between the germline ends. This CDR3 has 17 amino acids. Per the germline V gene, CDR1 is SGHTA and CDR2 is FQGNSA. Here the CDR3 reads CASSRPPGGGPFSPLHF. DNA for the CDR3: TGTGCCAGCAGCCGCCCCCCCGGGGGGGGACCTTTTTCACCCCTCCACTTT.

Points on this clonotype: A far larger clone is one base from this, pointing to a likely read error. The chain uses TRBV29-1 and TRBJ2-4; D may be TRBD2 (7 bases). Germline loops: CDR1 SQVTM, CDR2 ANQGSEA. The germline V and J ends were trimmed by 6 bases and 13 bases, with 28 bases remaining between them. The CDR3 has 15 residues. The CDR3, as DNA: TGCAGCGTCCCCGGTCTAGGGGGGAGGGGCAATGAGCAGTACTTC. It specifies CSVPGLGGRGNEQYF.

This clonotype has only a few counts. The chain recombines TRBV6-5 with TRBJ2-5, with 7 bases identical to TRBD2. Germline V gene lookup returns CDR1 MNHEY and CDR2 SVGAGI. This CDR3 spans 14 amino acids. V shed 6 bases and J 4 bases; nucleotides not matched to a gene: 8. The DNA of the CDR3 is TGTGCCAGCAGACGGGGTCGGGGGGTAGAGACCCAGTACTTC. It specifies CASRRGRGVETQYF.